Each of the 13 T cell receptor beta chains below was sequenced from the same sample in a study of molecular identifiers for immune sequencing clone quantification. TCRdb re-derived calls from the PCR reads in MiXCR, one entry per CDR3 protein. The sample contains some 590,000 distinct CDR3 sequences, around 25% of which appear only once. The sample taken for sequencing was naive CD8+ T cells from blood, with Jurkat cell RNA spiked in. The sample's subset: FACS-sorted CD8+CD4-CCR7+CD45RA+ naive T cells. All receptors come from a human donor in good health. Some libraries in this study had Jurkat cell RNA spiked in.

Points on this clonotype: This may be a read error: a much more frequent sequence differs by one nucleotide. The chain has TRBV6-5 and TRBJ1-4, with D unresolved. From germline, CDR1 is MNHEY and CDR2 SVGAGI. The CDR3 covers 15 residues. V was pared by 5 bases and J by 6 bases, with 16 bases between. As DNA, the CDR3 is TGTGCCAGCAGTCCTTTGTCCGTGAGATATGAAAAACTGTTTTTT. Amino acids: CASSPLSVRYEKLFF.

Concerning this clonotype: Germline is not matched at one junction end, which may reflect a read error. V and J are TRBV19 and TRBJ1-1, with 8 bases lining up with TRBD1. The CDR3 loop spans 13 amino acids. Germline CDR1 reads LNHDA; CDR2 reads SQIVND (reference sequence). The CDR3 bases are TGTGCCAGTAGCCGATCGGGACAGGCAGACTCTTACTTT. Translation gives CASSRSGQADSYF.

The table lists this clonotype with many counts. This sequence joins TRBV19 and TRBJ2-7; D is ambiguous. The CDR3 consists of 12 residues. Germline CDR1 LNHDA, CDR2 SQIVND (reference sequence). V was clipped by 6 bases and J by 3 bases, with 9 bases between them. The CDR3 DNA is TGTGCCAGTAGCATGGACGGCTACGAGCAGTACTTC. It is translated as CASSMDGYEQYF.

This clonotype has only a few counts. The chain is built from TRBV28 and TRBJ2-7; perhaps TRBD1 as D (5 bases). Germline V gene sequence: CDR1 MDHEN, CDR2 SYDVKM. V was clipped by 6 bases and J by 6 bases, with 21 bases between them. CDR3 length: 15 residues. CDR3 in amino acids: CASSGRETETSEQYF. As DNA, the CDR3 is TGTGCCAGCAGCGGCCGTGAGACAGAAACCTCCGAGCAGTACTTC.

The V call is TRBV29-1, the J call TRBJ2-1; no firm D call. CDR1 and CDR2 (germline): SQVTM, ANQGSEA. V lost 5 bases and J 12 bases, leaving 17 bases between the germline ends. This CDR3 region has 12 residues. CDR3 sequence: CSVLEWPMVQFF. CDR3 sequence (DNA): TGCAGCGTTCTCGAGTGGCCCATGGTGCAGTTCTTC.

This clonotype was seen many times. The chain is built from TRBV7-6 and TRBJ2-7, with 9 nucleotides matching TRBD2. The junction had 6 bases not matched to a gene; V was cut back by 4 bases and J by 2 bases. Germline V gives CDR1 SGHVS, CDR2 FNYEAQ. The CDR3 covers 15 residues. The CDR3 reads CASSSSGGGAYEQYF. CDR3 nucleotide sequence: TGTGCCAGCAGCTCCTCTGGCGGGGGGGCCTACGAGCAGTACTTC.

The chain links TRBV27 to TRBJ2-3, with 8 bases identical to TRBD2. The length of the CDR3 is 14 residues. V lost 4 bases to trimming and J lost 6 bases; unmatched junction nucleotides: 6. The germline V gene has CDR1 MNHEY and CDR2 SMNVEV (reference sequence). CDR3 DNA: TGTGCCAGCAGTTCACGAATAGCGGGGGATACGCAGTATTTT. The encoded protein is CASSSRIAGDTQYF.

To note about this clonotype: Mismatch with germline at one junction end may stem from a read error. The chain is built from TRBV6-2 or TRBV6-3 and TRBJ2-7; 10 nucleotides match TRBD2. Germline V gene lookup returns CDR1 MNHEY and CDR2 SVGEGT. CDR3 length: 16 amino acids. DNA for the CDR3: TGTGCCAGCACCCACAGCGGGAGGGCCTATTCCTACGAGCAGTGCTTC. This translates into CASTHSGRAYSYEQCF.

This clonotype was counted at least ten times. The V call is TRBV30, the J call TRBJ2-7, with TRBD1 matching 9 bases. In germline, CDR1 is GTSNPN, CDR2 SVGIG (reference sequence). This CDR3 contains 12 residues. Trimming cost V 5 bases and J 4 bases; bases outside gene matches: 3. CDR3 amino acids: CAWEQGAYEQYF. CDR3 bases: TGTGCCTGGGAACAGGGGGCTTACGAGCAGTACTTC.

In DNA, the CDR3 is TGTGCCAGCAGTTTATATGGCAGGGGGGGAGAGACCCAGTACTTC. Amino acids: CASSLYGRGGETQYF. V usage is TRBV12-3 or TRBV12-4 and J usage is TRBJ2-5; D tentatively reads TRBD1 or TRBD2 (7 bases each). V lost 2 bases to trimming and J lost 4 bases, with 14 bases between them. The CDR3 spans 15 residues.

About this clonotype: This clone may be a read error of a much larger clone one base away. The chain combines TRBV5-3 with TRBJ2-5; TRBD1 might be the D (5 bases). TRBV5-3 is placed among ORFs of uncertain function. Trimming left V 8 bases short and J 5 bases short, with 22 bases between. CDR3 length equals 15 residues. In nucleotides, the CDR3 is TGTGCCAGCGGATCGATAGGACACAACTTCGAGACCCAGTACTTC. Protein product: CASGSIGHNFETQYF.

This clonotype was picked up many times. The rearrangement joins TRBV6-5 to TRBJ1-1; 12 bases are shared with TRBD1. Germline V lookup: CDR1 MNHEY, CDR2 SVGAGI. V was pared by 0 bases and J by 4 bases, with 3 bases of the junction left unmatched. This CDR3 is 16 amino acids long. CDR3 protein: CASSYSGDRGPTEAFF. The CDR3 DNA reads TGTGCCAGCAGTTACTCGGGGGACAGGGGGCCCACTGAAGCTTTCTTT.

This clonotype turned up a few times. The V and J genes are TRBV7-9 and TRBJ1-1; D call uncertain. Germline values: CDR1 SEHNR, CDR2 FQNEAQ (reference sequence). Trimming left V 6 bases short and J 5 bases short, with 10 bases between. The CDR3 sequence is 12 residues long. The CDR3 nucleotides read TGTGCCAGCAGAATAGTGGGGACTGAAGCTTTCTTT. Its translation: CASRIVGTEAFF.